This paragraph reports one T cell receptor (beta chain). The repertoire was sequenced with immunoSEQ multiplex PCR; TCRdb's copy has only in-frame clones and lacks some. The profile shows approximately 360,000 clones, more than 75% of them singletons. The record originates from a study of blood T cell repertoires in COVID-19. Germline assignment: CDR1 LNHNV and CDR2 YYDKDF (reference sequence). V dropped 7 bases and J dropped 6 bases, with 18 bases sitting between them. The CDR3 sequence is 15 residues long. The rearrangement links TRBV15 to TRBJ1-4; D perhaps matches TRBD1 (5 bases). This TCR was sampled from a woman aged 25 to 39 with acute COVID-19. The sequencing input was PBMCs or T cells enriched from blood (not recorded which). As DNA, the CDR3 is TGTGCCACCAAGAGGCGAGCGCGGGGGGATGAAAAACTGTTTTTT. Residues: CATKRRARGDEKLFF.